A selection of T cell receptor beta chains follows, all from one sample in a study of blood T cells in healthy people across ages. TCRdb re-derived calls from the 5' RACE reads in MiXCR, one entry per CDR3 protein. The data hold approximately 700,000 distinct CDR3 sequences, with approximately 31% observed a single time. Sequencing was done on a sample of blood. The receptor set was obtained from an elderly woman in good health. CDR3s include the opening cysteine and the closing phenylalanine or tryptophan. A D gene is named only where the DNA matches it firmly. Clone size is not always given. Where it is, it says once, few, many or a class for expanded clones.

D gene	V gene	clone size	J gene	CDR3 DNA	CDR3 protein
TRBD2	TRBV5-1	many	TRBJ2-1	TGCGCCACTAGCCCGACGGGGGGGCGCCATGAGCAGTTCTTC	CATSPTGGRHEQFF
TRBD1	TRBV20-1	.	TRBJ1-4	TGCAGTGCTAGAGGGTGGACAGGGGAAAAACTGTTTTTT	CSARGWTGEKLFF
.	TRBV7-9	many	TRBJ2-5	TGTGCCAGCAGCTTCCCTAGCGACCAAGAGACCCAGTACTTC	CASSFPSDQETQYF
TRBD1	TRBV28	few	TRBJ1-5	TGTGCCAGCAGTGATTGGACAGGGGGCATGGGGAGAATGCAGCCCCAGCATTTT	CASSDWTGGMGRMQPQHF
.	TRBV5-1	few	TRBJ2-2	TGCGCCAGCAGCTTCAGGGTTGGCACCGGGGAGCTGTTTTTT	CASSFRVGTGELFF
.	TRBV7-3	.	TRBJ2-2	TGTGCCAGCAGCTCTCCCGCGCAGGTTAAGGACACCGGGGAGCGGTTTTTT	CASSSPAQVKDTGERFF
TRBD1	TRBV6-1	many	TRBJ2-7	TGTGCCTCCGCCCGGGACAGGGGTCAATATAACGCCTACGAGCAGTACTTC	CASARDRGQYNAYEQYF
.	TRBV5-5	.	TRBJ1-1	TGTGCCAGCAGCCAGGACGGGTTAGACACTGAAGCTTTCTTT	CASSQDGLDTEAFF
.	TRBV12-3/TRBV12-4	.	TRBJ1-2	TGTGCCAGCAGTTTAGCGCCGGGAACTCATGGCTACACCTTC	CASSLAPGTHGYTF
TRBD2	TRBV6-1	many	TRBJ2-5	TGTGCCAGCAGTGAACGGGGGCGCGGGGGGCCATCCCAAGAGACCCAGTACTTC	CASSERGRGGPSQETQYF
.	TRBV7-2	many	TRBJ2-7	TGTGCCAGCAGCTCAAGAGGGGGGCTGCACGAGCAGTACTTC	CASSSRGGLHEQYF
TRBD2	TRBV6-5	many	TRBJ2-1	TGTGCCAGCAGGGACAGCGGGGGGGCCTACAATGAGCAGTTCTTC	CASRDSGGAYNEQFF
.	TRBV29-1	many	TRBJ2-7	TGCAGCGTAGTATCCATGCGGGAAGGGCAGTACTTC	CSVVSMREGQYF
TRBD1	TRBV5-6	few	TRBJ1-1	TGTGCCAGCAGCATATGGGACAGGGCGAACACTGAAGCTTTCTTT	CASSIWDRANTEAFF
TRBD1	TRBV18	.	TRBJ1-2	TGTGCCAGCTCACCACGACAAACTAGGACAGGCAACTATGGCTACACCTTC	CASSPRQTRTGNYGYTF
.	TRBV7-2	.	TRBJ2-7	TGTGCCAGCAGCCCCCAGCTCCCCTCGGGCGAGCAGTACTTC	CASSPQLPSGEQYF
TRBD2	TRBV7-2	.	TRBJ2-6	TGTGCCAGCAGCTTAGCGGGAGGGCTTCCCTCAGGGGCCAACGTCCTGACTTTC	CASSLAGGLPSGANVLTF
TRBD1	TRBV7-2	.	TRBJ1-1	TGTGCCAGCAGTGAGACAGGGGCAGGGCGAAAAGCTTTCTTT	CASSETGAGRKAFF
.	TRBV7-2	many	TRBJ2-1	TGTGCCAGCAGCTTCGGGCGGGGTTACAATGAGCAGTTCTTC	CASSFGRGYNEQFF
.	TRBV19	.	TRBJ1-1	TGTGCCAGTAGGATAGCTGGGGGGAACACTGAAGCTTTCTTT	CASRIAGGNTEAFF